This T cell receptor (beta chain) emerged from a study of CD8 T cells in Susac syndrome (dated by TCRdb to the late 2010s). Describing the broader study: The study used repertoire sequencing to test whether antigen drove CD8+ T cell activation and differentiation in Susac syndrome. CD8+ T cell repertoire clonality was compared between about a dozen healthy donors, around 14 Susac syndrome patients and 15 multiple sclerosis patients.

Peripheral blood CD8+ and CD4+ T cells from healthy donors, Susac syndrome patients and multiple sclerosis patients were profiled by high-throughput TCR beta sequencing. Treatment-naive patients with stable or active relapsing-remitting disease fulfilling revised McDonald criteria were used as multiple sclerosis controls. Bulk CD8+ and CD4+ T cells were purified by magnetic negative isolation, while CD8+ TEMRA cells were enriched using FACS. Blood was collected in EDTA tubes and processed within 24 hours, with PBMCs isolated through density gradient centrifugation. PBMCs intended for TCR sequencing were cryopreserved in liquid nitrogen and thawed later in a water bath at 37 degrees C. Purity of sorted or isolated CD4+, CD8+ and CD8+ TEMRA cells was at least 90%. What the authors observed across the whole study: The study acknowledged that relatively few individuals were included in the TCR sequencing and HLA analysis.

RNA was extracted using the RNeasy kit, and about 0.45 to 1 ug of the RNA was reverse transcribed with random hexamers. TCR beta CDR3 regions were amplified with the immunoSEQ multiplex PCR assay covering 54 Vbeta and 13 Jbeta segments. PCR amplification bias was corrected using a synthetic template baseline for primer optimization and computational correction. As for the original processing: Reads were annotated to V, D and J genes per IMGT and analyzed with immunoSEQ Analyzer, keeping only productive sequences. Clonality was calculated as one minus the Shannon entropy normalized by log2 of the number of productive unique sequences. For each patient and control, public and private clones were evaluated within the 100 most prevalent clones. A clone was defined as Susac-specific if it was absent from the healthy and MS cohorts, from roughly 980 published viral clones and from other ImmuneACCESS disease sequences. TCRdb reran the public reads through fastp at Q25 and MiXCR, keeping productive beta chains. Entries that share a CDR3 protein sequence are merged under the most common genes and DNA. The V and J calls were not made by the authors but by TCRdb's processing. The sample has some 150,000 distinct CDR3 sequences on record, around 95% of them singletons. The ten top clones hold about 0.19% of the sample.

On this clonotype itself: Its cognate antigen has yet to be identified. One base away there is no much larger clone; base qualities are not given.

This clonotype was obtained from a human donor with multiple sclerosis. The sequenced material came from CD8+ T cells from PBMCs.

The DNA sequence is given as TGTGCCAGCAGCTTAAAGGCAGGGAATGGCTACACCTTC. It translates to CASSLKAGNGYTF. The rearranged segments are TRBV7-9 and TRBJ1-2, with TRBD1 tentatively as D gene (5 bases match). CDR1 and CDR2 (SEHNR, FQNEAQ) derive from the germline V gene (reference sequence). Including the terminal cysteine and phenylalanine, the CDR3 comprises 13 residues. The DNA shown is the 39-base CDR3, in frame from base 1. Trimming removed 2 bases from V and 6 bases from J, leaving 10 bases between the germline ends.